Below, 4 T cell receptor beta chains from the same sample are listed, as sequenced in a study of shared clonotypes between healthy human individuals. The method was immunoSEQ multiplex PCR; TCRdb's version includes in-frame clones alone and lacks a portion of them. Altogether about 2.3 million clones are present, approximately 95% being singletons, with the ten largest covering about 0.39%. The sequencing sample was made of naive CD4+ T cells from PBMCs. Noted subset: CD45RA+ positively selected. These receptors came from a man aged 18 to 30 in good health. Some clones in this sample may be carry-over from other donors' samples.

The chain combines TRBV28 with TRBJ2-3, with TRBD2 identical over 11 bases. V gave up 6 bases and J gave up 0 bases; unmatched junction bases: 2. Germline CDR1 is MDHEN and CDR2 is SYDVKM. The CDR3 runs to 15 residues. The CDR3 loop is CASRLAGESTDTQYF. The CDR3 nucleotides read TGTGCCAGCAGACTAGCGGGAGAGAGCACAGATACGCAGTATTTT.

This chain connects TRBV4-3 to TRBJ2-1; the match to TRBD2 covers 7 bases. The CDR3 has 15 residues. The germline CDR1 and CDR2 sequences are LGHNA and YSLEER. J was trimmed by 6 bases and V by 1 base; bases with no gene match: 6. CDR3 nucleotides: TGCGCCAGCAGCCAAGTTTCGGCGGGAGTCAATGAGCAGTTCTTC. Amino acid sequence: CASSQVSAGVNEQFF.

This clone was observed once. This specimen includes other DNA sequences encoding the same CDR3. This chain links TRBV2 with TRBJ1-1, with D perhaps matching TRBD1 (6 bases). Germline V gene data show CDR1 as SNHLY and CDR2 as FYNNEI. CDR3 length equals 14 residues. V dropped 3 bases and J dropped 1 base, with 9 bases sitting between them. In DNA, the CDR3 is TGTGCCAGCAGTGAGGGGGCTAGGAACACTGAAGCTTTCTTT. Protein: CASSEGARNTEAFF.

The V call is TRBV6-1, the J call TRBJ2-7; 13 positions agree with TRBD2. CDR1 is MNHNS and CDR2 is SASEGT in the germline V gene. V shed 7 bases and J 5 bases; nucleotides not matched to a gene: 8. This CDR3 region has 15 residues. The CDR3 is CASNILAGGPHEQYF. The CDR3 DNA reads TGTGCCAGCAATATACTAGCGGGAGGGCCCCACGAGCAGTACTTC.